This TCR beta chain was sequenced for a study of sequential checkpoint blockade in melanoma. Study as a whole: DNA from 91 pretreatment tumor samples underwent TCRβ immunosequencing.

The assay was immunoSEQ multiplex PCR, and TCRdb's table has in-frame clones only and misses some. Of about 6,000 clones listed, around 21% were seen once; the top ten hold approximately 8.1%. Treatment: randomized to nivolumab then ipilimumab (arm A) or the reverse (arm B). This clone was seen only a few times. The junction had 13 bases not matched to a gene; V was cut back by 3 bases and J by 6 bases. This CDR3 region has 19 residues. Germline V gene data show CDR1 as SGHNT and CDR2 as YENEEA. The rearrangement joins TRBV11-3 to TRBJ2-1; 14 bases align to TRBD2. The starting material was tumor tissue (inferred from file names), obtained from a patient given nivolumab and ipilimumab in sequence. The clonotype was recovered from a human donor with melanoma. CDR3: CASSLAGLAGEELSNEQFF. In DNA form, the CDR3 reads TGTGCCAGCAGCTTGGCGGGACTAGCGGGAGAGGAGCTAAGCAATGAGCAGTTCTTC.